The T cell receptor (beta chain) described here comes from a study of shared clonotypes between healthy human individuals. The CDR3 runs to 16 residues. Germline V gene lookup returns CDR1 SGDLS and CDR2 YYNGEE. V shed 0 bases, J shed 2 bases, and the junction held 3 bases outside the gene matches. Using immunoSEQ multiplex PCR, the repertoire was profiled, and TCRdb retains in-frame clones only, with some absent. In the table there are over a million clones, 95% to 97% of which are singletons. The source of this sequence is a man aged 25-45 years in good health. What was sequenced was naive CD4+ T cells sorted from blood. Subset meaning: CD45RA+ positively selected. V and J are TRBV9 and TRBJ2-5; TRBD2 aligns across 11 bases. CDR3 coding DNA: TGTGCCAGCAGCGTAGTGGGACTAGCGGAACAAGAGACCCAGTACTTC. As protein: CASSVVGLAEQETQYF. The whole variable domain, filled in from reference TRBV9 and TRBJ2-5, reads DSGVTQTPKHLITATGQRVTLRCSPRSGDLSVYWYQQSLDQGLQFLIQYYNGEERAKGNILERFSAQQFPDLHSELNLSSLELGDSALYFCASSVVGLAEQETQYFGPGTRLLVL.